Below, 32 T cell receptor beta chains from the same sample are listed, as sequenced in a study of blood T cell repertoires in COVID-19. TCRdb keeps only in-frame clones here, not all; method: immunoSEQ multiplex PCR. The sample lists roughly 330,000 clones, 85% to 90% occurring once. The specimen sequenced was PBMCs or T cells enriched from blood (not recorded which). Source of these receptors: a woman between 18 and 30 years old who had recovered from COVID-19.

The gene calls are TRBV13 and TRBJ2-5; 8 bases map to TRBD1. The CDR3 length is 15 residues. J gave up 1 base and V 5 bases, and 6 bases lay outside the gene matches. Germline V gene data show CDR1 as PRHDT and CDR2 as FYEKMQ (reference sequence). CDR3 in amino acids: CASSTADRGQETQYF. The CDR3 DNA is TGTGCCAGCAGCACGGCCGACAGGGGCCAAGAGACCCAGTACTTC.

The genes are TRBV5-8 and TRBJ1-1, with D maybe TRBD1 (6 bases). This CDR3 is built from 13 residues. V was pared by 4 bases and J by 4 bases, with 11 bases between. Germline V gene data show CDR1 as SGHTS and CDR2 as YDEGEE. CDR3 loop: CASSRDRSTEAFF. CDR3 nucleotides: TGTGCCAGCAGCCGCGACAGGTCCACTGAAGCTTTCTTT.

The genes are TRBV6-5 and TRBJ1-5; D not resolved. V dropped 4 bases and J dropped 7 bases, with 11 bases sitting between them. In germline, CDR1 is MNHEY, CDR2 SVGAGI. The CDR3 length is 13 residues. The chain's CDR3 is CASSSAGYQPQHF. The CDR3 DNA follows: TGTGCCAGCAGTTCAGCGGGGTACCAGCCCCAGCATTTT.

This sequence joins TRBV28 and TRBJ2-1; maybe TRBD2 (5 bases). There are 16 residues in the CDR3. CDR1 is MDHEN and CDR2 is SYDVKM in the germline V gene. V was shortened by 6 bases and J by 4 bases, with 19 bases between the two germline ends. The CDR3 region is CASSLRGNPPYNEQFF. Written as DNA, the CDR3 is TGTGCCAGCAGCCTCAGAGGGAATCCCCCATACAATGAGCAGTTCTTC.

The chain recombines TRBV5-1 with TRBJ2-1, with D possibly TRBD1 on 8 matching bases. Germline-derived CDR1 and CDR2 are SGHRS and YFSETQ. The CDR3 is 16 residues long. The V gene lost 7 bases and the J gene lost 2 bases, with 19 bases spanning the gap. The DNA of the CDR3 is TGCGCCAGCTGTCCCTGGACAGGGAGGGCCTACAATGAGCAGTTCTTC. Translating gives CASCPWTGRAYNEQFF.

The genes are TRBV6-5 and TRBJ2-7, with D possibly TRBD1 on 5 matching bases. V was shortened by 8 bases and J by 2 bases, with 13 bases between the two germline ends. This CDR3 comprises 13 residues. Germline values: CDR1 MNHEY, CDR2 SVGAGI. Here the CDR3 DNA reads TGTGCCAGCGCGGAACAACAGGCCTACGAGCAGTACTTC. Translated: CASAEQQAYEQYF.

V is TRBV9 and J is TRBJ2-6; D may be TRBD1 (6 bases). From germline, CDR1 is SGDLS and CDR2 YYNGEE. The CDR3 has 16 amino acids. V lost 3 bases, J lost 2 bases, and 12 bases lay in between. Written as DNA, the CDR3 is TGTGCCAGCAGCGGGGGTTCAGGGGCTGGGGCCAACGTCCTGACTTTC. It translates to CASSGGSGAGANVLTF.

The J gene is TRBJ2-1, the V gene TRBV19; D is possibly TRBD1 (5 bases). This CDR3 is built from 14 residues. CDR1 and CDR2 (germline): LNHDA, SQIVND (reference sequence). V lost 6 bases, J lost 8 bases, and 17 bases lay in between. Here the CDR3 DNA reads TGTGCCAGTAGCGGGCTAGGGGATCCCGATGAGCAGTTCTTC. This sequence encodes CASSGLGDPDEQFF.

The rearrangement uses TRBV6-5 and TRBJ1-4; TRBD1 matches at 7 bases. This CDR3 region has 15 residues. V was clipped by 5 bases and J by 5 bases; unmatched bases: 8. Germline CDR1 reads MNHEY; CDR2 reads SVGAGI. The CDR3 reads CASSPRTGGNEKLFF. CDR3 DNA sequence: TGTGCCAGCAGTCCCCGGACAGGAGGGAATGAAAAACTGTTTTTT.

The chain is built from TRBV12-5 and TRBJ2-7; 11 bases map to TRBD2. The germline gives CDR1 LGHNT, CDR2 FRNRAP. CDR3 length: 15 amino acids. Trimming took 4 bases from V and 3 from J; bases not matched to a gene: 5. The CDR3, as DNA: TGTGCTAGTGGTTCAACTAGCGGGAGCGGCTACGAGCAGTACTTC. The encoded protein is CASGSTSGSGYEQYF.

The chain recombines TRBV30 with TRBJ1-2; D is uncertain. The CDR3 contains 14 residues. V shed 0 bases and J shed 0 bases, with 8 bases lying between them. The V gene's germline CDR1 is GTSNPN and CDR2 SVGIG (reference sequence). CDR3 amino acids: CAWSVRIANYGYTF. The CDR3, as DNA: TGTGCCTGGAGTGTCAGGATAGCTAACTATGGCTACACCTTC.

This chain connects TRBV13 to TRBJ1-1, with TRBD1 matching 12 bases. Germline V gene lookup returns CDR1 PRHDT and CDR2 FYEKMQ (reference sequence). V lost 0 bases and J lost 2; bases outside the gene matches: 4. The CDR3 is 17 amino acids. The CDR3 region has the DNA TGTGCCAGCAGCTTAGGATCGGGACAGGGGGCAAACACTGAAGCTTTCTTT. Translation: CASSLGSGQGANTEAFF.

This clone was seen a single time. The chain uses TRBV18 and TRBJ1-1, with D maybe TRBD1 (6 bases). CDR3 length: 14 amino acids. Germline lookup yields CDR1 KGHSH and CDR2 LQKENI. The V end lost 5 bases, the J end lost 3 bases, and 13 bases lay between the germline ends. The CDR3 protein is CASSFNDRYTEAFF. Here the CDR3 DNA reads TGTGCCAGCTCATTCAATGACAGGTACACTGAAGCTTTCTTT. The variable domain in full, completed from reference TRBV18 and TRBJ1-1, reads NAGVMQNPRHLVRRRGQEARLRCSPMKGHSHVYWYRQLPEEGLKFMVYLQKENIIDESGMPKERFSAEFPKEGPSILRIQQVVRGDSAAYFCASSFNDRYTEAFFGQGTRLTVV.

This chain joins TRBV28 and TRBJ1-5, with 9 positions matching TRBD1. CDR1 and CDR2 from the germline V gene are MDHEN and SYDVKM. With V trimmed by 6 bases and J by 6 bases, 12 bases remained unmatched. The length of the CDR3 is 16 residues. CDR3 loop: CASSMRGTGILQPQHF. DNA for the CDR3: TGTGCCAGCAGCATGCGCGGGACAGGGATCCTTCAGCCCCAGCATTTT.

This chain links TRBV12-3 or TRBV12-4 with TRBJ1-4; D gene ambiguous. The CDR3 runs 12 residues. Trimming stripped 7 bases from V and 16 bases from J, with 19 bases between. The CDR3 sequence is CASTQGTGVPFF. As DNA, the CDR3 is TGTGCCAGCACCCAAGGTACCGGGGTGCCGTTTTTT.

This chain joins TRBV11-2 and TRBJ1-5, with D unclear. V was pared by 1 base and J by 4 bases, with 11 bases between. This CDR3 has 15 amino acids. CDR1 and CDR2 from the germline V gene are SGHAT and FQNNGV. CDR3 in DNA: TGTGCCAGCAGCTTAGTGAGCGGAAAAAATCAGCCCCAGCATTTT. Translating gives CASSLVSGKNQPQHF.

V usage is TRBV10-1 and J usage is TRBJ2-7; 8 nucleotides line up with TRBD2. The CDR3 length is 13 residues. The germline V gene has CDR1 WNHNN and CDR2 SYGVQD (reference sequence). V lost 5 bases, J lost 6 bases, and 6 bases stayed unmatched. The CDR3 DNA follows: TGCGCCAGCAGTAAGTTTGCGGGAGGCGAGCAGTACTTC. It encodes CASSKFAGGEQYF.

The chain couples TRBV4-2 to TRBJ1-1; possibly TRBD1 for D (6 bases). Germline values: CDR1 LGHNA, CDR2 YNFKEQ. The V gene lost 4 bases and the J gene lost 5 bases, with 29 bases spanning the gap. This CDR3 region has 19 residues. As DNA, the CDR3 is TGTGCCAGCAGCCTAGCTTCGTCTTGGATGTCAGGGGCCGAGACTGAAGCTTTCTTT. Translated: CASSLASSWMSGAETEAFF.

This clone showed up just once. This chain uses TRBV3-1 (or the pseudogene TRBV3-2) with TRBJ2-3; 12 nucleotides align to TRBD2. Germline loops: CDR1 LGHDT, CDR2 YNNKEL (reference sequence). V was clipped by 4 bases and J by 6 bases; unmatched bases: 11. The CDR3 is 17 residues long. For the CDR3, the DNA is TGTGCCAGCAGCCCCCTAACTAGCGGGGGGCAGGGCGATACGCAGTATTTT. Its translation: CASSPLTSGGQGDTQYF.

The chain employs TRBV30 and TRBJ2-3, with TRBD2 identical over 8 bases. The CDR3 covers 14 residues. With 3 bases clipped from V and 4 bases from J, the junction kept 6 bases outside the gene matches. Germline lookup yields CDR1 GTSNPN and CDR2 SVGIG (reference sequence). The DNA of the CDR3 is TGTGCCTGGAGCCGCGGGGGGCTCGCAGATACGCAGTATTTT. Translation: CAWSRGGLADTQYF. Combining the CDR3 with reference TRBV30 and TRBJ2-3 gives the whole variable domain SQTIHQWPATLVQPVGSPLSLECTVEGTSNPNLYWYRQAAGRGLQLLFYSVGIGQISSEVPQNLSASRPQDRQFILSSKKLLLSDSGFYLCAWSRGGLADTQYFGPGTRLTVL.

This clone was recorded a few times. This chain connects TRBV9 to TRBJ1-1; D unclear. The CDR3 is made up of 14 amino acids. The germline V gene encodes CDR1 SGDLS and CDR2 YYNGEE. The germline V and J ends were trimmed by 0 bases and 6 bases, with 12 bases remaining between them. CDR3 region: CASSVDSRRPEAFF. The DNA of the CDR3 is TGTGCCAGCAGCGTAGATTCGCGTCGTCCTGAAGCTTTCTTT.

This clone has just a few counts. One end of the junction fails to match germline, which may point to a read error. The V and J genes are TRBV9 and TRBJ1-2; 7 bases map to TRBD1. The length of the CDR3 is 11 residues. CDR1 is SGDLS and CDR2 is YYNGEE in the germline V gene. The CDR3 nucleotides read TGTGCCAGCAGCCCCCTAGTGGCAGGGGGCTTC. Its translation: CASSPLVAGGF.

The rearrangement links TRBV9 to TRBJ1-1; maybe TRBD1 (6 bases). V was shortened by 0 bases and J by 1 base, with 10 bases between the two germline ends. Per germline, CDR1 SGDLS and CDR2 YYNGEE. The CDR3 extends over 15 amino acids. CDR3 nucleotides: TGTGCCAGCAGCGTAGGTGGACAGCCGAACACTGAAGCTTTCTTT. Translating it yields CASSVGGQPNTEAFF.

This sequence joins TRBV9 and TRBJ1-4; 7 nucleotides match TRBD1. The junction had 9 bases not matched to a gene; V was cut back by 3 bases and J by 1 base. Germline values: CDR1 SGDLS, CDR2 YYNGEE. This CDR3 comprises 17 residues. In nucleotides, the CDR3 is TGTGCCAGCAGCGCACGAGGACAGGCAGTAACTAATGAAAAACTGTTTTTT. Translated: CASSARGQAVTNEKLFF.

This clone is categorized as medium-sized (0.01 to 0.1%). The J gene is TRBJ1-1, the V gene TRBV2; TRBD1 matches at 7 bases. CDR3 length: 13 amino acids. The V segment lost 7 bases and the J segment 5 bases; nucleotides outside the gene matches: 7. Germline loops: CDR1 SNHLY, CDR2 FYNNEI. The CDR3 spells CASTGGQGTEAFF. The CDR3, as DNA: TGTGCCAGCACAGGGGGTCAAGGGACTGAAGCTTTCTTT.

This chain joins TRBV2 and TRBJ1-6, with 7 bases matching TRBD1. Germline assignment: CDR1 SNHLY and CDR2 FYNNEI. With V trimmed by 8 bases and J by 6 bases, 7 bases remained unmatched. The CDR3 is 14 residues long. The CDR3, as DNA: TGTGCCAGCGTGGGGACAGCTTTTAATTCACCCCTCCACTTT. This sequence encodes CASVGTAFNSPLHF.

The chain carries TRBV19 and TRBJ1-2, with 8 bases that match TRBD1. CDR3 length: 17 amino acids. The germline CDR1 and CDR2 sequences are LNHDA and SQIVND (reference sequence). V shed 7 bases, J shed 4 bases, and the junction held 17 bases outside the gene matches. The CDR3 sequence is CASKEGGLTGDLYGYTF. The CDR3 DNA reads TGTGCCAGTAAGGAGGGTGGGTTGACAGGGGACCTCTATGGCTACACCTTC.

This chain connects TRBV7-2 to TRBJ1-5; no clear D gene. Germline assignment: CDR1 SGHTA and CDR2 FQGNSA. V lost 0 bases, J lost 0 bases, and 6 bases lay in between. There are 15 residues in the CDR3. The CDR3 loop is CASSLAVHSNQPQHF. The CDR3 region has the DNA TGTGCCAGCAGCTTAGCAGTACATAGCAATCAGCCCCAGCATTTT. The full variable domain, in which reference TRBV7-2 and TRBJ1-5 provide the parts outside the CDR3, is GAGVSQSPSNKVTEKGKDVELRCDPISGHTALYWYRQSLGQGLEFLIYFQGNSAPDKSGLPSDRFSAERTGGSVSTLTIQRTQQEDSAVYLCASSLAVHSNQPQHFGDGTRLSIL.

The chain links TRBV28 to TRBJ1-2; 8 bases align to TRBD1. The germline gives CDR1 MDHEN, CDR2 SYDVKM. This CDR3 region has 14 residues. The V and J ends lost 6 bases and 4 bases, in that order; junction bases with no gene match: 7. The CDR3 reads CASRDGQGGYGYTF. The CDR3 bases are TGTGCCAGCAGGGACGGACAGGGTGGCTATGGCTACACCTTC.

The V call is TRBV3-1 (or the pseudogene TRBV3-2), the J call TRBJ1-6, with TRBD1 as a possible D gene (6 bases). This CDR3 has 15 residues. V was cut by 1 base and J by 7 bases, with 11 bases left in between. CDR1 and CDR2 from the germline V gene are LGHDT and YNNKEL (reference sequence). CDR3 bases: TGTGCCAGCAGCCAAGGACAGGCATCAAATTCACCCCTCCACTTT. This codes for CASSQGQASNSPLHF.

This chain joins TRBV29-1 and TRBJ1-3; D ambiguous. This CDR3 comprises 13 residues. Per germline, CDR1 SQVTM and CDR2 ANQGSEA. The germline V and J ends were trimmed by 7 bases and 2 bases, with 12 bases remaining between them. For the CDR3, the DNA is TGCAGCGGGCAACCCTCTCCTGGAAACACCATATATTTT. It yields the protein CSGQPSPGNTIYF.

The chain is built from TRBV2 and TRBJ2-7, with no clear D. The CDR3 spans 14 residues. In germline, CDR1 is SNHLY, CDR2 FYNNEI. The V and J ends lost 2 bases and 0 bases respectively, with 8 bases between them. CDR3 amino acids: CASSESVNSYEQYF. CDR3 sequence (DNA): TGTGCCAGCAGTGAATCCGTTAACTCCTACGAGCAGTACTTC.